The rows below give T cell receptor beta chains drawn from one sample of a study of T cell changes during pregnancy in multiple sclerosis. Data came from immunoSEQ multiplex PCR; TCRdb stores just in-frame clones and leaves some out. The sample has about 80,000 clones; approximately 94% are singletons. The sample in question was peripheral blood, obtained after pregnancy. The receptor source for this set is a female donor in good health, enrolled as a control in a pregnancy study. The CDR3 runs from the conserved cysteine through the conserved F or W. Fields, in order: J gene, V gene, CDR3 protein.

TRBJ2-7,TRBV5-6,CASSRRQGYEQYF
TRBJ1-1,TRBV7-8,CASSHSLNTEAFF
TRBJ2-3,TRBV10-3,CAISETSGGDTQYF
TRBJ2-7,TRBV7-2,CASRTVAGALYEQYF
TRBJ2-2,TRBV7-3,CASRGAGNTGELFF
TRBJ1-1,TRBV5-1,CASSLTAGLGTEAFF
TRBJ2-1,TRBV7-2,CASSLDRGSYNEQFF
TRBJ2-7,TRBV5-1,CASSLGPRDRGYEQYF
TRBJ2-7,TRBV30,CAWTSGRSSMVYEQYF
TRBJ1-4,TRBV4-1,CASSQEGGVEKLFF
TRBJ1-1,TRBV28,CASTDSPTEAFF
TRBJ2-3,TRBV21-1,CASSGGGGRTDTQYF
TRBJ1-3,TRBV9,CASSARWAGNTIYF
TRBJ2-2,TRBV11-2,CAEGASNTGELFF
TRBJ1-1,TRBV2,CASSVGGANTEAFF
TRBJ2-1,TRBV11-3,CASSLVPGGASEQFF
TRBJ1-2,TRBV9,CASSVRGGSGDGYTF
TRBJ2-7,TRBV5-1,CASSLRDQGSYEQYF
TRBJ2-5,TRBV19,CASSSPRGQQKETQYF
TRBJ1-1,TRBV18,CASSRTGESGTEAFF
TRBJ2-3,TRBV5-1,CASSPRTDTQYF
TRBJ2-7,TRBV28,CASSRTGPSYEQYF
TRBJ1-2,TRBV7-2,CASSPPGGRASGGYTF
TRBJ2-1,TRBV6-6,CASSYGGGRSAEQFF
TRBJ1-6,TRBV15,CATSRAPAGPLFHF
TRBJ1-5,TRBV5-8,CASMGGRAQPQHF
TRBJ2-2,TRBV7-9,CASSPNSNTGELFF
TRBJ1-4,TRBV7-8,CASSLWAGGSEKLFF
TRBJ2-6,TRBV7-2,CASSPQSSGANVLTF
TRBJ2-3,TRBV2,CASTWELAGAGTDTQYF
TRBJ2-1,TRBV7-3,CASSLYQGAREQFF
TRBJ1-5,TRBV7-2,CASSQAQSDQPQHF
TRBJ2-3,TRBV13,CASSVAVYSADTQYF
TRBJ2-2,TRBV7-6,CASSLGQGVSTGELFF
TRBJ2-3,TRBV9,CASSDSAGADTQYF
TRBJ2-1,TRBV9,CASSVGLGQVTNEQFF
TRBJ2-3,TRBV19,CASSIPGGSTDTQYF
TRBJ2-7,TRBV5-1,CASSPGTGGYEQYF
TRBJ2-1,TRBV10-1,CASGGQHNEQFF
TRBJ2-7,TRBV28,CASSLPAGTMKTEQYF
TRBJ2-7,TRBV18,CASSPAGGYEQYF
TRBJ1-1,TRBV9,CASSYTANTEAFF
TRBJ2-5,TRBV10-3,CAISPGEKPPMYF
TRBJ2-7,TRBV28,CASIPGRSSYEQYF